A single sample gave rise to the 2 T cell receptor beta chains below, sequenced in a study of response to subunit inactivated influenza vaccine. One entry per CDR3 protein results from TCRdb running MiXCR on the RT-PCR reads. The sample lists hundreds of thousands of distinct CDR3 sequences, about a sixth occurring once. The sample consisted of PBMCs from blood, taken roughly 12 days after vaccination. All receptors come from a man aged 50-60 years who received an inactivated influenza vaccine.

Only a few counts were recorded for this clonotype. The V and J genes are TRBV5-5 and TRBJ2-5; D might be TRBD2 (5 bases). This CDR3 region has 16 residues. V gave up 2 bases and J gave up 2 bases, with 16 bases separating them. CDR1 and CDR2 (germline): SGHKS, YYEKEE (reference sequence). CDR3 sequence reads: CASSFPGSPGQETQYF. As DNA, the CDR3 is TGTGCCAGCAGCTTTCCGGGGTCTCCGGGGCAAGAGACCCAGTACTTC.

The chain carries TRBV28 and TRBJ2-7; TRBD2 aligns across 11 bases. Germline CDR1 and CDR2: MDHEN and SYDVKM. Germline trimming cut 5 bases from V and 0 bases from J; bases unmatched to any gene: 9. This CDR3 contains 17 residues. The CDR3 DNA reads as TGTGCCAGCAGTATCGGACTAGCGGGTCTTAGCTCCTACGAGCAGTACTTC. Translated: CASSIGLAGLSSYEQYF.